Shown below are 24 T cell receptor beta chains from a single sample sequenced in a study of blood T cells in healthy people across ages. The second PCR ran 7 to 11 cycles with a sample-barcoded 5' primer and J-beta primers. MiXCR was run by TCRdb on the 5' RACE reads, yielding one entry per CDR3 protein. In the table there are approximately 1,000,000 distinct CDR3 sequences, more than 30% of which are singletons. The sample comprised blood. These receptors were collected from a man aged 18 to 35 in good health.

The CDR3 reads CASSPGIGGEQYF. CDR3 in DNA: TGTGCCAGCTCACCCGGGATCGGAGGTGAGCAGTACTTC. This rearrangement joins TRBV18 to TRBJ2-7; possibly TRBD2 for D (5 bases). Germline V lookup: CDR1 KGHSH, CDR2 LQKENI. The CDR3 has 13 amino acids. The V and J ends lost 3 bases and 7 bases respectively, with 13 bases between them.

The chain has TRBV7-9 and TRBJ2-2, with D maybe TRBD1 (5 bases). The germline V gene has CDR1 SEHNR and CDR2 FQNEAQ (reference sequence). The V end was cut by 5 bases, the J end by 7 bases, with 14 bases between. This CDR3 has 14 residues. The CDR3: CASSPRQWGGELFF. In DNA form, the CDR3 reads TGTGCCAGCAGCCCCCGACAGTGGGGCGGGGAGCTGTTTTTT. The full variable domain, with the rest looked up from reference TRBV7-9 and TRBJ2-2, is DTGVSQNPRHKITKRGQNVTFRCDPISEHNRLYWYRQTLGQGPEFLTYFQNEAQLEKSRLLSDRFSAERPKGSFSTLEIQRTEQGDSAMYLCASSPRQWGGELFFGEGSRLTVL.

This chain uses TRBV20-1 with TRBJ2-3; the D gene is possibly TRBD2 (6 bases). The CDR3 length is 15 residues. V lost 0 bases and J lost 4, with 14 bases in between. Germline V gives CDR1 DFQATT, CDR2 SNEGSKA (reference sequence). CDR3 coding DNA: TGCAGTGCTAGAGATACCGCGGGGAGAGCAGATACGCAGTATTTT. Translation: CSARDTAGRADTQYF.

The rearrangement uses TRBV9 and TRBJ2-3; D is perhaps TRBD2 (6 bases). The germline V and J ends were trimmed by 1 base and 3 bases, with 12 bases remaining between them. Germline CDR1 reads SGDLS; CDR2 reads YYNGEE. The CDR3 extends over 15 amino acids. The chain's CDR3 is CASSVQRRGTDTQYF. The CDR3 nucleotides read TGTGCCAGCAGCGTACAGCGGCGGGGAACAGATACGCAGTATTTT. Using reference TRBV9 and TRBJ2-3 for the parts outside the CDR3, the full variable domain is DSGVTQTPKHLITATGQRVTLRCSPRSGDLSVYWYQQSLDQGLQFLIQYYNGEERAKGNILERFSAQQFPDLHSELNLSSLELGDSALYFCASSVQRRGTDTQYFGPGTRLTVL.

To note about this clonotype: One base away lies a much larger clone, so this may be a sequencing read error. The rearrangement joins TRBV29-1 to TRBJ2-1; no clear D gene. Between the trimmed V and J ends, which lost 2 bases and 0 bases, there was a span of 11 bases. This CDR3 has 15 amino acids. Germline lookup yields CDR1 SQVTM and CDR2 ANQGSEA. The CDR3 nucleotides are TGCAGCGTTGAAATTGGGGATAGCTCCTACAATGAGCAGTTCTTC. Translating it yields CSVEIGDSSYNEQFF.

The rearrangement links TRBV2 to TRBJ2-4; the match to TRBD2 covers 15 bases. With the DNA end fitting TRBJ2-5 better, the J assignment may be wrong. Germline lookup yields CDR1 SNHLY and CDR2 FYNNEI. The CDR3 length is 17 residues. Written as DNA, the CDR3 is TGTGCCAGCAGTCCCGGGACTAGCGGGGGGAATATGGAGACCCAGTACTTC. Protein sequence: CASSPGTSGGNMETQYF.

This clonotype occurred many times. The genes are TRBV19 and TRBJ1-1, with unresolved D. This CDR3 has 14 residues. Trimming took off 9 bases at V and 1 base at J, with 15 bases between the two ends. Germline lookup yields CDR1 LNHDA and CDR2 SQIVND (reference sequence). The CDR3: CASTESAGNTEAFF. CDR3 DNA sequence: TGTGCCAGCACCGAATCTGCGGGGAACACTGAAGCTTTCTTT.

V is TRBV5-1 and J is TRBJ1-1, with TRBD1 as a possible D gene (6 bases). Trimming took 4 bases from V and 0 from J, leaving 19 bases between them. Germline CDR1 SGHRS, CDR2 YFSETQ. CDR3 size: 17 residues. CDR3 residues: CASSHAGTNIMNTEAFF. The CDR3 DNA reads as TGCGCCAGCAGCCATGCCGGGACAAACATTATGAACACTGAAGCTTTCTTT.

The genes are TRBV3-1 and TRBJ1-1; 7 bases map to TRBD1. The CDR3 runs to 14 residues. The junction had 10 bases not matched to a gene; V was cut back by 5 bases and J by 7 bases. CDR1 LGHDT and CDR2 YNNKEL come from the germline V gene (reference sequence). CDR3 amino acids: CASSAPDRVNEAFF. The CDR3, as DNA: TGTGCCAGCAGCGCCCCTGACAGGGTAAATGAAGCTTTCTTT.

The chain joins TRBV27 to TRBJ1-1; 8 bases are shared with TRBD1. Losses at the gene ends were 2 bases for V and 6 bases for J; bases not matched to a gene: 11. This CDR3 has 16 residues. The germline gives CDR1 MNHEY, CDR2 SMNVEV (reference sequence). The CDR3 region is CASSLGTGLSEAEAFF. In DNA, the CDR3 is TGTGCCAGCAGTTTAGGGACAGGACTAAGTGAGGCTGAAGCTTTCTTT.

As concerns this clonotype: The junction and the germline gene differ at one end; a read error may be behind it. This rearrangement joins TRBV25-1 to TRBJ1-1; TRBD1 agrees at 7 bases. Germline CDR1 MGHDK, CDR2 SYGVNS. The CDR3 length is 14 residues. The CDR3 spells CASRTGERNTETFF. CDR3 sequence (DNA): TGTGCCAGCAGAACAGGGGAAAGGAACACTGAAACTTTCTTT.

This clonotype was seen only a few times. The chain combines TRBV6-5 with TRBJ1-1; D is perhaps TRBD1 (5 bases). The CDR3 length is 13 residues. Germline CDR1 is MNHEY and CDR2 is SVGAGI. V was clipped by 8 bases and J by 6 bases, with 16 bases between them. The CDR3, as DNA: TGTGCCAGCTTCCGGTTGGCGGGGGCTGAAGCTTTCTTT. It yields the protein CASFRLAGAEAFF.

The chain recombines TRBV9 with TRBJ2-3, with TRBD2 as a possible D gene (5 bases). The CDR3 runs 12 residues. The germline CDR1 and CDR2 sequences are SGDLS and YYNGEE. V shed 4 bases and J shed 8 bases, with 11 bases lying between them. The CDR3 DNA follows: TGTGCCAGCAGCCCTCTAGAGGGTACGCAGTATTTT. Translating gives CASSPLEGTQYF.

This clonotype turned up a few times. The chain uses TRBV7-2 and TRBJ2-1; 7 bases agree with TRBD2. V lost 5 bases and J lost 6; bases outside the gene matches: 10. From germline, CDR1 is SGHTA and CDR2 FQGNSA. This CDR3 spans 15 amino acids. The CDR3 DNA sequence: TGTGCCAGCAGCCCCCGGGACTACTCTGGCAATGAGCAGTTCTTC. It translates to CASSPRDYSGNEQFF.

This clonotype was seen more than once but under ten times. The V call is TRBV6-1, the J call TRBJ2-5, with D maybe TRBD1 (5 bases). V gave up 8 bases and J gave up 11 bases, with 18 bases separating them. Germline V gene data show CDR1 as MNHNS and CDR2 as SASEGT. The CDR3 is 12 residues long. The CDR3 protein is CASGIQGLKQYF. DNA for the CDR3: TGTGCCAGCGGCATTCAGGGATTGAAGCAGTACTTC.

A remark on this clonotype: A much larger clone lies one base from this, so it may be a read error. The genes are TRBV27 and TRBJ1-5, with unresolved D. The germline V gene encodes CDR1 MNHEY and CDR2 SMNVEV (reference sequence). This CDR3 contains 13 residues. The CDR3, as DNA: TGTGCCAGCAGGGGTAATAGCAATCAGCCCCGGCATTTT. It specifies CASRGNSNQPRHF.

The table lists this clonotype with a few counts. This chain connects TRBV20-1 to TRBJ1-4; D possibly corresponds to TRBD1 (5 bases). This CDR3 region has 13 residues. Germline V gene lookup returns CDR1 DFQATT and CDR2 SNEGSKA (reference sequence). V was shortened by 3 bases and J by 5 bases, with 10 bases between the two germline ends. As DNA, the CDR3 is TGCAGTGCTAGCAAACGACAGAATGAAAAACTGTTTTTT. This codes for CSASKRQNEKLFF.

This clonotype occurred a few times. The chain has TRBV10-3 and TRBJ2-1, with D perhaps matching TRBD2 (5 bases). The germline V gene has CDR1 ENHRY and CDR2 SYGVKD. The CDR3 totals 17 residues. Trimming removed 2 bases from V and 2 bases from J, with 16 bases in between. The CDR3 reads CAISEGRVLFTYNEQFF. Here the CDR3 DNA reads TGTGCCATCAGTGAGGGGCGGGTCCTCTTCACCTACAATGAGCAGTTCTTC.

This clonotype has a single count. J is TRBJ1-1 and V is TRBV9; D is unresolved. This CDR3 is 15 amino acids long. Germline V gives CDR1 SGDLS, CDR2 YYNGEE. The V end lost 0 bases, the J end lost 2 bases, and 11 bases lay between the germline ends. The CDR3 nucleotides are TGTGCCAGCAGCGTAGCGGGTGGCACCAACACTGAAGCTTTCTTT. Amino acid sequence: CASSVAGGTNTEAFF.

CDR3: CASSQDPDISSYNEQYF. CDR3 coding DNA: TGTGCCAGCAGCCAAGACCCCGACATTAGCTCCTACAATGAGCAGTACTTC. V and J are TRBV14 and TRBJ2-1, with D uncertain. Near its end, the DNA agrees better with TRBJ2-7, so the J call may be wrong. The CDR3 is 17 amino acids. The germline V gene encodes CDR1 SGHDN and CDR2 FVKESK.

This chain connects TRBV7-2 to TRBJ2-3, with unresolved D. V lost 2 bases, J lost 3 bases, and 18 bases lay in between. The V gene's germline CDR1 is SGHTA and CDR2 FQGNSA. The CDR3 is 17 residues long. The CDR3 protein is CASSLTKGTAITDTQYF. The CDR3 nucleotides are TGTGCCAGCAGCTTAACTAAGGGTACAGCGATAACAGATACGCAGTATTTT.

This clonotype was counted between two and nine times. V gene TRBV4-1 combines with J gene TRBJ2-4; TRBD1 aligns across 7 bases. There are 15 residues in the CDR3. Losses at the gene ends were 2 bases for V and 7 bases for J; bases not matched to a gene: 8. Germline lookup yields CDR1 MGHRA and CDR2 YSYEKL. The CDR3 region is CASSQPRQGENIQYF. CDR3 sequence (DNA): TGCGCCAGCAGCCAACCCAGACAGGGAGAGAACATTCAGTACTTC.

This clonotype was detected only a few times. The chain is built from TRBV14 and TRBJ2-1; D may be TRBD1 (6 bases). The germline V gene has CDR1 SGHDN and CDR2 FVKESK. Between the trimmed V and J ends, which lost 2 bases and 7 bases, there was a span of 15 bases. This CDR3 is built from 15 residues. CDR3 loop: CASSQSRQVYNEQFF. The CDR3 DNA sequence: TGTGCCAGCAGCCAATCTAGACAGGTCTATAATGAGCAGTTCTTC.

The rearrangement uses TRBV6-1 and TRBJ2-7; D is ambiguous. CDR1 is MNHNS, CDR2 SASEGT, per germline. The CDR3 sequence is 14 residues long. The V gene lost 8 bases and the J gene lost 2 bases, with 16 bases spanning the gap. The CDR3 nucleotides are TGTGCCAGCCTCGATGGGGAACAGACCTACGAGCAGTACTTC. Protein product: CASLDGEQTYEQYF.